Described below is a single T cell receptor beta chain sequence and its context. The data originate from a study of CD4 T cells in relation to SARS-CoV-2 and coronaviruses. CDR1 is SEHNR, CDR2 FQNEAQ, per germline (reference sequence). The CDR3 contains 14 residues. Trimming cost V 2 bases and J 8 bases; bases outside gene matches: 6. TCRdb's table, derived via immunoSEQ multiplex PCR, lists solely in-frame clones and lacks some. The repertoire consists of roughly 68,000 clones, with 85% to 95% occurring once and the leading ten covering under 0.3%. CD4+ T cells from unexposed donors were obtained before the COVID-19 pandemic (2011-2018).

Sequencing was carried out using naive CD4+ T cells from PBMCs. The subset: naive CD4+ T cells isolated by negative enrichment. The V call is TRBV7-9, the J call TRBJ1-2; 9 bases agree with TRBD1. The clonotype comes from a human donor in good health. The CDR3 coding sequence is TGTGCCAGCAGCTTATGGGGGACAGGGAAAGGCTACACCTTC. Translated, it gives CASSLWGTGKGYTF.